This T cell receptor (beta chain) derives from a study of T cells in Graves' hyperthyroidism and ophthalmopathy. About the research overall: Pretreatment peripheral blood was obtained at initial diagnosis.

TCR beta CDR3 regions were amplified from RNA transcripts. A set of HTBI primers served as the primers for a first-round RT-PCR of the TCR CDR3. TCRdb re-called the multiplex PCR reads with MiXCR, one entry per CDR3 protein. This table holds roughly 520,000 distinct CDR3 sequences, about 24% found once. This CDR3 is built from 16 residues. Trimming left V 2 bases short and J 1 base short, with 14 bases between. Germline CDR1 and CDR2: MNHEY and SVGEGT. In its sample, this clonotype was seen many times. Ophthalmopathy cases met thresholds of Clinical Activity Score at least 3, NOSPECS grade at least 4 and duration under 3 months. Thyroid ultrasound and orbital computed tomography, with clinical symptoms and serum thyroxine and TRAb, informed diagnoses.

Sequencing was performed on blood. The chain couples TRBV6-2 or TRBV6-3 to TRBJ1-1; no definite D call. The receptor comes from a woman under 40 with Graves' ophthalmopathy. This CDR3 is CASSYPTFLWNTEAFF. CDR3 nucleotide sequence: TGTGCCAGCAGTTACCCCACGTTTCTTTGGAACACTGAAGCTTTCTTT.